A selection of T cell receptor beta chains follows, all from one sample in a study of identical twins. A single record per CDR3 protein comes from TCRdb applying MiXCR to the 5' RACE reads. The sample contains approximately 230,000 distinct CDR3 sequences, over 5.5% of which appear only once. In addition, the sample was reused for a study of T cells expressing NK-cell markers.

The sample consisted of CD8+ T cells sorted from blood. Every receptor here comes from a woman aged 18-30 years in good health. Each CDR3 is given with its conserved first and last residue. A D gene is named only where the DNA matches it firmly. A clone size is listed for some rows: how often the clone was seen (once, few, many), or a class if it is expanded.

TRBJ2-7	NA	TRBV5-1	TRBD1	TGCGCCAGCAGCTTGGGCAGGGGGCGAGGGAACGAGCAGTACTTC	CASSLGRGRGNEQYF
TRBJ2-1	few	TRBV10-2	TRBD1	TGCGCCAGCAGTGATTGGCAGGGGGCGAGCAATGAGCAGTTCTTC	CASSDWQGASNEQFF
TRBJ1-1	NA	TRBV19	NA	TGTGCCAGTAGCCCTGGGCACACTGAAGCTTTCTTT	CASSPGHTEAFF
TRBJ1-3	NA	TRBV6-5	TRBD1	TGTGCCAGCAGCACGACAGGGGCTGGAAACACCATATATTTT	CASSTTGAGNTIYF
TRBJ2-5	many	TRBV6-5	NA	TGTGCCAGCAGTTACTCGGGGGGAGAAGAGACCCAGTACTTC	CASSYSGGEETQYF
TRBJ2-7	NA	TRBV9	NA	TGTGCCAGCAGCGTCTCCGGGACGGTAGATAACGAGCAGTACTTC	CASSVSGTVDNEQYF
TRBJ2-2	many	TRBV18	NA	TGTGCCAGCTCACCAGTGAGCGGGGAGCTGTTTTTT	CASSPVSGELFF
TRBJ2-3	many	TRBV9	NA	TGTGCCAGCACCCCCCAAGGGGAGGATACGCAGTATTTT	CASTPQGEDTQYF
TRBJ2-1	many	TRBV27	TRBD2	TGTGCCAGCAGTTTAATGGGACTAGGGTACTTTGAGCAGTTCTTC	CASSLMGLGYFEQFF
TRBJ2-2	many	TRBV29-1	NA	TGCAGCGTTGAAGAGTACACGTCCACCGGGGAGCTGTTTTTT	CSVEEYTSTGELFF
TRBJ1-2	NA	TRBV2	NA	TGTGCCAGCAGTGATAGGGGATCTAACTATGGCTACACCTTC	CASSDRGSNYGYTF
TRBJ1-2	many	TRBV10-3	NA	TGTGCCATCAGTGAGACGCGTTCAGCCAACTATGGCTACACCTTC	CAISETRSANYGYTF
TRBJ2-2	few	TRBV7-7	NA	TGTGCTAGCAGCTTGGGAGCTAGGACCGGGGAGCTGTTTTTT	CASSLGARTGELFF
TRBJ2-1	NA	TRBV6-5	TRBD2	TGTGCCAGCAGTTACTCGGTGCTAGCGGCGAATGAGCAGTTCTTC	CASSYSVLAANEQFF
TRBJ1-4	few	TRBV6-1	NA	TGTGCCAGCAGGGGACTTAATGAAAAACTGTTTTTT	CASRGLNEKLFF
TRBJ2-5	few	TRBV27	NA	TGTGCCAGCGGCCGGGACGAAGAGACCCAGTACTTC	CASGRDEETQYF
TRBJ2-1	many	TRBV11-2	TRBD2	TGTGCCAGCAGCTTAGGATTTGGGACTAGCGCGTACAATGAGCAGTTCTTC	CASSLGFGTSAYNEQFF
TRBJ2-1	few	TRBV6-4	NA	TGTGCCAGCAGTGACTCTTTCCGGAGGGGGGTGCAGTTCTTC	CASSDSFRRGVQFF
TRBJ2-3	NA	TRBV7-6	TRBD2	TGTGCCAGCAGCCCACTAGCGGGAGGGCCCGTAGATACGCAGTATTTT	CASSPLAGGPVDTQYF
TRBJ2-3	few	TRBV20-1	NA	TGCAGTGCCCCAGACCCACAGGGGAGGAAGACAGATACGCAGTATTTT	CSAPDPQGRKTDTQYF
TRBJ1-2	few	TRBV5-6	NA	TGTGCCAGCAGCCCCGGGGCACATCAGTTTGGTATCTATGGCTACACCTTC	CASSPGAHQFGIYGYTF
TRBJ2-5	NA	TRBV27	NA	TGTGCCAGCAATTCGGGCATTGGGGAGACCCAGTACTTC	CASNSGIGETQYF
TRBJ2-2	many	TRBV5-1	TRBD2	TGCGCCAGCTCCACTAGCGGGCCCGGGGAGCTGTTTTTT	CASSTSGPGELFF
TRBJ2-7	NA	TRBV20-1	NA	TGCAGTGCTAGTGTTATACGAGACTACGAGCAGTACTTC	CSASVIRDYEQYF
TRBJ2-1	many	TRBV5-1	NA	TGCGCCAGCAGCTACAGAACGGTCTACAATGAGCAGTTCTTC	CASSYRTVYNEQFF
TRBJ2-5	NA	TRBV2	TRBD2	TGTGCCAGCAGGAGTAGCGGGGGGGCCGTGGAGACCCAGTACTTC	CASRSSGGAVETQYF
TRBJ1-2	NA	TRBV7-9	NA	TGTGCCTCTGCTGGGGTTCCTGCGGGTTATGGCTACACCTTC	CASAGVPAGYGYTF
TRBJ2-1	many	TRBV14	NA	TGTGCCAGCAAAGCAGGGGATGACAATGAGCAGTTCTTC	CASKAGDDNEQFF
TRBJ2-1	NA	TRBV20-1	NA	TGCAGTGCTAGAGGCGCCAGGGAGGTCGATGAGCAGTTCTTC	CSARGAREVDEQFF
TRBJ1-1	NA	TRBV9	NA	TGTGCCAGCTTTAAGATGAGTGGAAATGAAGCTTTCTTT	CASFKMSGNEAFF
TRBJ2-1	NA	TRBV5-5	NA	TGTGCCATGAGCGCATACTTATCCGGTGAGCAGTTCTTC	CAMSAYLSGEQFF
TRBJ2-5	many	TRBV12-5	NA	TGTGCTAGTGGTGATGCCACCCCCGAGACCCAGTACTTC	CASGDATPETQYF
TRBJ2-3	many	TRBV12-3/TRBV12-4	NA	TGTGCCAGCAGCTCCTTGGACTATTCGGAAACGCAGTATTTT	CASSSLDYSETQYF
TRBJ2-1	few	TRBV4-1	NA	TGCGCCAGCAGCCAAGATGAAACCGGCCGGGCTTCCGATTACAATGAGCAGTTCTTC	CASSQDETGRASDYNEQFF
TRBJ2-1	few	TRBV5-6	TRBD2	TGTGCCAGCAGCTTGGCCGGGACTAGCGGGAGTGGCGCCTACAATGAGCAGTTCTTC	CASSLAGTSGSGAYNEQFF
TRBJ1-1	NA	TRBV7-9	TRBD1	TGTGCCTCACTCGACAGGGTCGGGGCTCGGGTGGCTGAAGCTTTCTTT	CASLDRVGARVAEAFF
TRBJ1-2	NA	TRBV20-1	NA	TGCAGTGCTCCCGACAGGTTCTATGGCTACACCTTC	CSAPDRFYGYTF
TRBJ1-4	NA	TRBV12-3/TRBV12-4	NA	TGTGCCAGCAGCCCGGGTGGGGTGAGTGAAAAACTGTTTTTT	CASSPGGVSEKLFF
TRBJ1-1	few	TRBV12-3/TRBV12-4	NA	TGTGCCAGCACGGTGGAGGGGGAAGCGTACACTGAAGCTTTCTTT	CASTVEGEAYTEAFF
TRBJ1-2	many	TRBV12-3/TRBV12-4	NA	TGTGCCAGCAGTTTAGCGTCTGGCAGTAACTATGGCTACACCTTC	CASSLASGSNYGYTF
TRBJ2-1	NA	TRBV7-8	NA	TGTGCCAGCAGCTTAAAGGTAGATGGTGAGCAGTTCTTC	CASSLKVDGEQFF
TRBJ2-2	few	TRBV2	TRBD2	TGTGCCAGCATGACTAGCGGGAGTACCCCGAACACCGGGGAGCTGTTTTTT	CASMTSGSTPNTGELFF
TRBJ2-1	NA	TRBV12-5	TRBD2	TGTGCTAGTGGGGGGGGACTAGCGGGAGGCATTAGCTCCTACAATGAGCAGTTCTTC	CASGGGLAGGISSYNEQFF
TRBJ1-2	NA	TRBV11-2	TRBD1	TGTGCCAGCAAGGGGGTCAGGGGGAAGGGAGGATCGGATGGCTACACCTTC	CASKGVRGKGGSDGYTF
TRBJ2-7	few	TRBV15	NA	TGTGCCACCAGCAGATCCCGTGTCAACGAGCAGTACTTC	CATSRSRVNEQYF
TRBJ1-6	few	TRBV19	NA	TGTGCCCCCAGATCAGGGGCTCCTAACTATAATTCACCCCTCCACTTT	CAPRSGAPNYNSPLHF
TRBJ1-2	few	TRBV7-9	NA	TGTGCCAGCAGCTTCGCAGGGGAAGAATACTATGGCTACACCTTC	CASSFAGEEYYGYTF
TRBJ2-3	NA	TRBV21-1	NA	TGTGCCAGCAGCCCCCGAGGGGCTAGCGGAGGAAGCACAGATACGCAGTATTTT	CASSPRGASGGSTDTQYF